Each of the 10 T cell receptor beta chains below was sequenced from the same sample in a study of T cell changes during pregnancy in multiple sclerosis. TCRdb's table, derived via immunoSEQ multiplex PCR, lists solely in-frame clones and lacks some. Of some 74,000 clones listed, roughly 92% were seen once; the top ten hold about 4%. Sequencing used peripheral blood, obtained after pregnancy. These receptors were taken from a female donor in good health, enrolled as a control in a pregnancy study.

V and J are TRBV7-9 and TRBJ1-1; TRBD1 matches 7 bases. CDR3 length equals 15 residues. Per the germline V gene, CDR1 is SEHNR and CDR2 is FQNEAQ (reference sequence). With V trimmed by 4 bases and J by 3 bases, 8 bases remained unmatched. In DNA, the CDR3 is TGTGCCAGCAGCTGGAACAGGGGATGGGACACTGAAGCTTTCTTT. Translation gives CASSWNRGWDTEAFF.

This chain uses TRBV7-6 with TRBJ2-3; a weak D match, TRBD2 (5 bases). V was clipped by 5 bases and J by 5 bases, with 20 bases between them. Germline CDR1 is SGHVS and CDR2 is FNYEAQ. This CDR3 spans 16 amino acids. The CDR3 is CASSGSGGAVGDTQYF. CDR3 sequence (DNA): TGTGCCAGCAGCGGAAGCGGCGGCGCCGTTGGAGATACGCAGTATTTT.

This chain joins TRBV7-2 and TRBJ1-4; D may be TRBD1 (6 bases). Germline V lookup: CDR1 SGHTA, CDR2 FQGNSA. Trimming took off 1 base at V and 8 bases at J, with 14 bases between the two ends. The CDR3 totals 15 residues. The CDR3 DNA follows: TGTGCCAGCAGCTTAGAGTACACAGGGAACGAAAAACTGTTTTTT. It encodes CASSLEYTGNEKLFF.

The chain has TRBV27 and TRBJ1-2, with TRBD1 as a possible D gene (6 bases). Trimming pared 3 bases from V and 5 bases from J, leaving 16 bases between. Looked up from germline, CDR1 is MNHEY and CDR2 is SMNVEV (reference sequence). The CDR3 is 15 residues long. This CDR3 is CASSLYQQGMYGYTF. CDR3 nucleotide sequence: TGTGCCAGCAGTTTGTATCAACAGGGAATGTATGGCTACACCTTC.

V is TRBV19 and J is TRBJ1-6; TRBD1 might be the D (5 bases). The germline CDR1 and CDR2 sequences are LNHDA and SQIVND (reference sequence). CDR3 size: 15 residues. Trimming cost V 7 bases and J 6 bases, with 16 bases left between them. The CDR3 spells CASTPGLLINSPLHF. CDR3 DNA: TGTGCCAGTACCCCGGGACTCCTAATTAATTCACCCCTCCACTTT.

This sequence joins TRBV19 and TRBJ2-1, with TRBD2 matching over 14 bases. In germline, CDR1 is LNHDA, CDR2 SQIVND (reference sequence). CDR3 length: 14 amino acids. V shed 5 bases, J shed 10 bases, and the junction held 4 bases outside the gene matches. CDR3 bases: TGTGCCAGTAGTGCCGGACTAGCGGGAGGAGAGCAGTTCTTC. This encodes CASSAGLAGGEQFF. Combining the CDR3 with reference TRBV19 and TRBJ2-1 gives the whole variable domain DGGITQSPKYLFRKEGQNVTLSCEQNLNHDAMYWYRQDPGQGLRLIYYSQIVNDFQKGDIAEGYSVSREKKESFPLTVTSAQKNPTAFYLCASSAGLAGGEQFFGPGTRLTVL.

V is TRBV7-9 and J is TRBJ1-2; TRBD1 matches 8 bases. J gave up 8 bases and V 5 bases, and 7 bases lay outside the gene matches. CDR1 SEHNR and CDR2 FQNEAQ come from the germline V gene (reference sequence). The CDR3 consists of 13 residues. The CDR3: CASSTMTGDGYTF. For the CDR3, the DNA is TGTGCCAGCAGCACGATGACAGGGGACGGCTACACCTTC.

V and J are TRBV4-2 and TRBJ2-7; a weak D match, TRBD2 (5 bases). The CDR3 has 14 amino acids. Germline V gives CDR1 LGHNA, CDR2 YNFKEQ. V gave up 1 base and J gave up 5 bases, with 12 bases separating them. The CDR3 DNA follows: TGTGCCAGCAGCCAAGGGGGTAGCGTCGACGAGCAGTACTTC. This translates into CASSQGGSVDEQYF.

CDR3 sequence (DNA): TGTGCCAGCAGTTTATACAGTGGAGAGACCCAGTACTTC. Translation gives CASSLYSGETQYF. The chain combines TRBV28 with TRBJ2-5; no firm D call. The V and J ends lost 1 base and 4 bases respectively, with 7 bases between them. Germline V gene sequence: CDR1 MDHEN, CDR2 SYDVKM. The CDR3 contains 13 residues.

The chain has TRBV5-1 and TRBJ2-1; D unclear. Trimming stripped 4 bases from V and 7 bases from J, with 12 bases between. The CDR3 runs 13 residues. Germline V CDR1 and CDR2: SGHRS, YFSETQ. The CDR3 here is CASSLILSNEQFF. DNA for the CDR3: TGCGCCAGCAGCCTGATACTCTCGAATGAGCAGTTCTTC.